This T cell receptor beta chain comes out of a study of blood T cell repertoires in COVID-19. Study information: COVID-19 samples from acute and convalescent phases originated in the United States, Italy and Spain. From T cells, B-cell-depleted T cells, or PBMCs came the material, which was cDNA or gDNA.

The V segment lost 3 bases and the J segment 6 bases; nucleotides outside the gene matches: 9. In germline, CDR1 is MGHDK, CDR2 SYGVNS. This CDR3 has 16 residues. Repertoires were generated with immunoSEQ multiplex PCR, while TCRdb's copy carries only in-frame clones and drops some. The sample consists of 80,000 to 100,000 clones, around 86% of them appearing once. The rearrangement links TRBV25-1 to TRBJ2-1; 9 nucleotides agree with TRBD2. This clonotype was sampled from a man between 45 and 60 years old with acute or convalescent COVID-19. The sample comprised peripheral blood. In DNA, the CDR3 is TGTGCCAGCAGTGATAAACGCGGGAGGGCCGTCAATGAGCAGTTCTTC. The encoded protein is CASSDKRGRAVNEQFF.